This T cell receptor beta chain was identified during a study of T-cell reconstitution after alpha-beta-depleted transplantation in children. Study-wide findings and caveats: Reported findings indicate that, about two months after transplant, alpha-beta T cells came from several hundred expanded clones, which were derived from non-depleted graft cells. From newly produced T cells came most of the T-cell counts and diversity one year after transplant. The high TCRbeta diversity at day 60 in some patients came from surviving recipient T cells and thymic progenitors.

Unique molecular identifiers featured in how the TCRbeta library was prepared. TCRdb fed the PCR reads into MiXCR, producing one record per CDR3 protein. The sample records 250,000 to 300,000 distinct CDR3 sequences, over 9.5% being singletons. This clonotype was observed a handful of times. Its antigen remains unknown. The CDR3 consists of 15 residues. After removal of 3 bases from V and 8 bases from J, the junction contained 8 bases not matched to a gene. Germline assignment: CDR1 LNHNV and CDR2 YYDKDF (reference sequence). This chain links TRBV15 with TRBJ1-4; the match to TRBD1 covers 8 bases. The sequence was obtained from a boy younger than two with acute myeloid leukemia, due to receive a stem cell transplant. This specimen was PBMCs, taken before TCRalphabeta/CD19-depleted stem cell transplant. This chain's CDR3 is CATSSSRGLGEKLFF. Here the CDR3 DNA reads TGTGCCACCAGCAGCTCCAGGGGGCTTGGAGAAAAACTGTTTTTT.